The next 26 T cell receptor beta chains were all read from a single sample in a study of blood T cell repertoires in COVID-19. Data came from immunoSEQ multiplex PCR; TCRdb stores just in-frame clones and leaves some out. The repertoire holds about 150,000 clones, with about 86% as singletons. Sequencing was done on a sample of peripheral blood. The receptor set was obtained from a man between 65 and 85 years old with acute or convalescent COVID-19.

This clone was seen a single time. The rearrangement uses TRBV7-8 and TRBJ2-7; 10 bases fit TRBD2. Germline CDR1 and CDR2: SGHVS and FQNEAQ. The J segment lost 13 bases and the V segment lost 4 bases, leaving 10 bases of the junction unmatched. The CDR3 is 13 amino acids. CDR3 coding DNA: TGTGCCAGCAGCTCCGGACTAGCGGCACAAAGTTACTTC. This gives the protein CASSSGLAAQSYF. Looking up the rest from reference TRBV7-8 and TRBJ2-7 gives the full variable domain: GAGVSQSPRYKVAKRGQDVALRCDPISGHVSLFWYQQALGQGPEFLTYFQNEAQLDKSGLPSDRFFAERPEGSVSTLKIQRTQQEDSAVYLCASSSGLAAQSYFGPGTRLTVT.

The chain is built from TRBV7-8 and TRBJ2-2, with 7 bases identical to TRBD1. The CDR3 extends over 14 amino acids. Looked up from germline, CDR1 is SGHVS and CDR2 is FQNEAQ. J gave up 7 bases and V 1 base, and 3 bases lay outside the gene matches. CDR3 in DNA: TGTGCCAGCAGCTTAGAGGGGGCATTCGGGGAGCTGTTTTTT. It yields the protein CASSLEGAFGELFF.

This clone occurred once. The J gene is TRBJ2-5, the V gene TRBV7-3, with TRBD1 matching 9 bases. CDR3 length: 15 residues. Germline CDR1 SGHTA, CDR2 FQGTGA. The V and J ends lost 2 bases and 2 bases, in that order; junction bases with no gene match: 3. CDR3 in DNA: TGTGCCAGCAGCTTACAGGGACAGGGACAAGAGACCCAGTACTTC. Encoded protein: CASSLQGQGQETQYF.

DNA for the CDR3: TGTGCCAGCAGCTTGACAGGGTTTCATGAGCAGTTCTTC. Translating it yields CASSLTGFHEQFF. The rearrangement uses TRBV5-5 and TRBJ2-1; D perhaps matches TRBD1 (6 bases). CDR1 and CDR2 (germline): SGHKS, YYEKEE (reference sequence). Trimming cost V 1 base and J 8 bases, with 10 bases left between them. This CDR3 contains 13 residues.

This clone appeared once. The chain recombines TRBV4-2 with TRBJ1-6, with D tentatively TRBD1 (6 bases). Germline CDR1 reads LGHNA; CDR2 reads YNFKEQ. V gave up 0 bases and J gave up 10 bases, with 13 bases separating them. The CDR3 has 15 residues. The CDR3 bases are TGTGCCAGCAGCCAAGAAGAAGGGGGAAGCTCACCCCTCCACTTT. The encoded protein is CASSQEEGGSSPLHF.

The sample holds one count of this clone. The chain uses TRBV28 and TRBJ1-4; 7 bases align to TRBD1. Germline V gives CDR1 MDHEN, CDR2 SYDVKM. V dropped 5 bases and J dropped 6; count of bases not matched to a gene: 9. CDR3 length: 15 residues. CDR3 DNA sequence: TGTGCCAGCAGTCTCCTTTCTGGACAGGATGAAAAACTGTTTTTT. Translated: CASSLLSGQDEKLFF.

This chain connects TRBV9 to TRBJ1-3; D remains ambiguous. The length of the CDR3 is 14 residues. Germline V gives CDR1 SGDLS, CDR2 YYNGEE. V was pared by 4 bases and J by 0 bases, with 8 bases between. Here the CDR3 reads CASSIYSSGNTIYF. The CDR3 bases are TGTGCCAGCAGCATCTATAGCTCTGGAAACACCATATATTTT.

The V call is TRBV7-2, the J call TRBJ1-1; D call uncertain. The V and J ends lost 2 bases and 2 bases respectively, with 9 bases between them. Germline V gene lookup returns CDR1 SGHTA and CDR2 FQGNSA. The CDR3 loop spans 14 amino acids. CDR3 in amino acids: CASSLLPENTEAFF. For the CDR3, the DNA is TGTGCCAGCAGCTTACTCCCAGAAAACACTGAAGCTTTCTTT.

The rearrangement uses TRBV3-1 (or the pseudogene TRBV3-2) and TRBJ1-5; 8 bases line up with TRBD1. Trimming cost V 4 bases and J 6 bases; bases outside gene matches: 5. Germline V gives CDR1 LGHDT, CDR2 YNNKEL (reference sequence). The CDR3 is made up of 14 amino acids. The CDR3 region has the DNA TGTGCCAGCAGCCCGTCAGGGGGCTCTCAGCCCCAGCATTTT. It yields the protein CASSPSGGSQPQHF.

This clone was seen once. The chain links TRBV18 to TRBJ1-2; weak D call: TRBD1 (5 bases). V lost 2 bases, J lost 4 bases, and 11 bases lay in between. Germline loops: CDR1 KGHSH, CDR2 LQKENI. CDR3 length equals 14 residues. The CDR3 protein is CASSPETVGYGYTF. The CDR3 coding sequence is TGTGCCAGCTCACCAGAGACAGTGGGCTATGGCTACACCTTC.

CDR3 region: CASSTPQGNSYEQYF. CDR3 sequence (DNA): TGTGCCAGCAGTACCCCACAGGGGAACTCCTACGAGCAGTACTTC. This chain joins TRBV28 and TRBJ2-7; TRBD1 matches 7 bases. There are 15 residues in the CDR3. V shed 5 bases, J shed 0 bases, and the junction held 7 bases outside the gene matches. The V gene's germline CDR1 is MDHEN and CDR2 SYDVKM.

In its sample, this clone was seen once. The chain combines TRBV5-1 with TRBJ1-1; D unclear. The V and J ends lost 4 bases and 0 bases respectively, with 10 bases between them. There are 14 residues in the CDR3. The germline gives CDR1 SGHRS, CDR2 YFSETQ. The DNA for the CDR3 is TGCGCCAGCAGCCCAAATACTATGAACACTGAAGCTTTCTTT. As protein: CASSPNTMNTEAFF.

The chain carries TRBV2 and TRBJ1-1; TRBD1 might be the D (5 bases). Germline loops: CDR1 SNHLY, CDR2 FYNNEI. The V and J ends lost 2 bases and 3 bases respectively, with 7 bases between them. CDR3 length equals 13 residues. The CDR3 loop reads CASSEWGDTEAFF. CDR3 bases: TGTGCCAGCAGTGAATGGGGGGACACTGAAGCTTTCTTT.

This chain joins TRBV3-1 (or the pseudogene TRBV3-2) and TRBJ2-1; 15 bases are a match to TRBD2. The CDR3 sequence is 18 residues long. CDR1 is LGHDT, CDR2 YNNKEL, per germline (reference sequence). J gave up 6 bases and V 0 bases, and 6 bases lay outside the gene matches. DNA of the CDR3: TGTGCCAGCAGCCAAGAGGGACTAGCGGGAGGTTTATCCAATGAGCAGTTCTTC. It yields the protein CASSQEGLAGGLSNEQFF.

The rearrangement joins TRBV2 to TRBJ2-5, with a tentative D call TRBD1 (6 bases). The CDR3 runs to 13 residues. Trimming removed 11 bases from V and 1 base from J, with 14 bases in between. Germline V CDR1 and CDR2: SNHLY, FYNNEI. The chain's CDR3 is CAQIGDTQETQYF. CDR3 DNA sequence: TGTGCCCAGATCGGGGACACCCAAGAGACCCAGTACTTC.

The V and J genes are TRBV10-3 and TRBJ2-7, with TRBD2 identical over 14 bases. Germline CDR1 is ENHRY and CDR2 is SYGVKD. Losses at the gene ends were 6 bases for V and 6 bases for J; bases not matched to a gene: 7. The CDR3 sequence is 15 residues long. CDR3 DNA sequence: TGTGCCATCAGCCCGACTAGCGGGAGGGCCCGCGAGCAGTACTTC. It encodes CAISPTSGRAREQYF.

The DNA of the CDR3 is TGTGCCAGCAGTCTATTCCGGGACAGGGATCGGAGCACCGGGGAGCTGTTTTTT. Translated: CASSLFRDRDRSTGELFF. This chain joins TRBV28 and TRBJ2-2; TRBD1 aligns across 9 bases. Germline-derived CDR1 and CDR2 are MDHEN and SYDVKM. The V segment lost 5 bases and the J segment 4 bases; nucleotides outside the gene matches: 14. CDR3 length: 18 residues.

The V and J genes are TRBV6-5 and TRBJ1-1; 7 bases map to TRBD1. The length of the CDR3 is 14 residues. Germline assignment: CDR1 MNHEY and CDR2 SVGAGI. V lost 7 bases to trimming and J lost 4 bases; unmatched junction nucleotides: 9. CDR3 nucleotide sequence: TGTGCCAGCACCGCGACAGGGCCAGGCACTGAAGCTTTCTTT. The encoded protein is CASTATGPGTEAFF.

The chain joins TRBV11-1 to TRBJ2-7, with D perhaps TRBD1 (6 bases). This CDR3 has 12 residues. The V gene's germline CDR1 is SGHAT and CDR2 FQDESV (reference sequence). Trimming took 6 bases from V and 5 from J, leaving 11 bases between them. DNA for the CDR3: TGTGCCAGCAGTCCACAGGGCCACGAGCAGTACTTC. Its translation: CASSPQGHEQYF.

This clone was found a few times. A junction end diverges from the germline sequence, so it may reflect a read error. V usage is TRBV7-2 and J usage is TRBJ2-3, with 8 bases matching TRBD2. CDR3 size: 14 residues. Germline V CDR1 and CDR2: SGHTA, FQGNSA. The CDR3 region is CASSSSGLAETQYF. In DNA, the CDR3 is TGTGCCAGCAGCTCTTCCGGACTAGCAGAAACGCAGTATTTT.

The rearrangement links TRBV6-5 to TRBJ2-1; D may be TRBD2 (7 bases). V shed 7 bases and J shed 2 bases, with 15 bases lying between them. Germline lookup yields CDR1 MNHEY and CDR2 SVGAGI. The CDR3 consists of 15 residues. The CDR3 here is CASTTGGQPYNEQFF. The DNA of the CDR3 is TGTGCCAGCACCACGGGGGGACAACCCTACAATGAGCAGTTCTTC.

V gene TRBV6-2 or TRBV6-3 combines with J gene TRBJ2-2; the match to TRBD1 covers 10 bases. The germline V gene has CDR1 MNHEY and CDR2 SVGEGT. With 1 base clipped from V and 3 bases from J, the junction kept 8 bases outside the gene matches. The CDR3 covers 18 residues. Here the CDR3 reads CASSYFGTGAADTGELFF. In DNA, the CDR3 is TGTGCCAGCAGTTACTTTGGGACAGGGGCGGCGGACACCGGGGAGCTGTTTTTT.

The chain has TRBV12-3 or TRBV12-4 and TRBJ2-7; 7 bases match TRBD1. V gave up 4 bases and J gave up 6 bases; unmatched junction bases: 0. The CDR3 spans 11 residues. This chain's CDR3 is CASSSGGEQYF. CDR3 sequence (DNA): TGTGCCAGCAGTTCAGGGGGCGAGCAGTACTTC.

The chain carries TRBV4-2 and TRBJ2-1; 12 positions match TRBD2. CDR3 length: 17 residues. CDR1 and CDR2 (germline): LGHNA, YNFKEQ. V was clipped by 6 bases and J by 0 bases; unmatched bases: 6. CDR3 sequence reads: CASRPRTSGNSYNEQFF. The CDR3 region has the DNA TGTGCCAGCAGACCGCGGACTAGCGGGAACTCCTACAATGAGCAGTTCTTC.

The table lists this clone with a count of one. The gene calls are TRBV18 and TRBJ2-1, with 9 positions matching TRBD2. With 2 bases clipped from V and 7 bases from J, the junction kept 6 bases outside the gene matches. Germline CDR1 KGHSH, CDR2 LQKENI. The CDR3 loop spans 15 amino acids. CDR3 nucleotides: TGTGCCAGCTCACCATCTAGCGGGATCCTTAATGAGCAGTTCTTC. This sequence encodes CASSPSSGILNEQFF.

The CDR3 reads CASSSRTATGELFF. The CDR3 coding sequence is TGTGCCAGCAGTTCCCGGACAGCAACCGGGGAGCTGTTTTTT. The gene calls are TRBV6-5 and TRBJ2-2; a possible D gene is TRBD1 (6 bases). Trimming took 4 bases from V and 5 from J, leaving 11 bases between them. CDR3 length: 14 residues. Per germline, CDR1 MNHEY and CDR2 SVGAGI.